The clone carrying this T cell receptor (beta chain) was seen ten or more times. Its target is unknown. The data stem from a study of human T cells and chemical hapten exposure. Overall study results and limits: More PT1 expanded TCRs went with higher patch test scores.

Per germline, CDR1 SEHNR and CDR2 FQNEAQ (reference sequence). After removal of 4 bases from V and 4 bases from J, the junction contained 3 bases not matched to a gene. The CDR3 sequence is 13 residues long. Time point specified: patch test 2, 6 weeks after DPC sensitization. Treatment in this sample: therapeutic diphenylcyclopropenone sensitization with weekly scalp DPC. TCRdb re-derived calls from the RACE reads in MiXCR, one entry per CDR3 protein. The sample records roughly 380,000 distinct CDR3 sequences, about 6% being singletons. This chain links TRBV7-9 with TRBJ1-1; 7 bases line up with TRBD1. This material consisted of whole blood, taken in connection with sensitization to the hapten diphenylcyclopropenone (DPC). The TCR originated in a woman between 18 and 29 years old with alopecia areata. Some clones in this sample may be carry-over from other donors' samples. As DNA, the CDR3 is TGTGCCAGCAGCTCTCGGGACAGCACTGAAGCTTTCTTT. Encoded protein: CASSSRDSTEAFF.